Detailed here is one TCR beta chain. The sample belongs to a study of blood T cell repertoires in COVID-19. Study context: Sites in the United States, Italy and Spain provided acute and convalescent COVID-19 samples. From T cells, B-cell-depleted T cells, or PBMCs came the material, which was cDNA or gDNA.

Trimming shortened V by 0 bases and J by 2 bases, and 9 bases separated the two germline ends. Germline CDR1 is SGDLS and CDR2 is YYNGEE. CDR3 length equals 15 residues. In the authors' workflow: Nucleated cell counts were estimated from reference gene primer amplification. Here immunoSEQ multiplex PCR was the method, and the copy in TCRdb shows in-frame clones only, minus some. That table supplies the V and J calls and clone size; D and trimming were determined from the DNA. The profile shows more than 100,000 clones, 84% of them singletons. The TCR was taken from a woman under 40 who had recovered from COVID-19. The V gene is TRBV9, the J gene TRBJ1-3, with D unclear. The sample taken for sequencing was peripheral blood. In DNA form, the CDR3 reads TGTGCCAGCAGCGTAGGACACAGTCCTGGAAACACCATATATTTT. Its protein is CASSVGHSPGNTIYF.